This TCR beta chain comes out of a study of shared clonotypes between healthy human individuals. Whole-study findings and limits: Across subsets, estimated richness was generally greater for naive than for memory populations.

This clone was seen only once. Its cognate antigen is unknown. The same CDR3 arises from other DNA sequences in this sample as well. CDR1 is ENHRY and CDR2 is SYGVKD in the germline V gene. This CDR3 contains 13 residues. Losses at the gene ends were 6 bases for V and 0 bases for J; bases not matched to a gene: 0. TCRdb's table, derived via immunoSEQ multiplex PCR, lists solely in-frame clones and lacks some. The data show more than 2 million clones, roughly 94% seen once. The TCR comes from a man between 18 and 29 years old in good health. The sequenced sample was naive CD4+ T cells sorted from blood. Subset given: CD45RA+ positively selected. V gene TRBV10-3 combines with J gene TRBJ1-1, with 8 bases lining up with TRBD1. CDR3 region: CAIRDRVNTEAFF. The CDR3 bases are TGTGCCATCAGGGACAGGGTGAACACTGAAGCTTTCTTT.